The 19 T cell receptor beta chains listed next were all sequenced from one sample in a study of blood T cell repertoires in COVID-19. Method: immunoSEQ multiplex PCR; TCRdb's copy keeps in-frame clones and lacks some. This sample has around 19,000 clones, with roughly nine tenths found just once. Sequencing was done on a sample of peripheral blood. All receptors come from a human donor in a cohort sampled during active COVID-19.

In DNA form, the CDR3 reads TGTGCCAGCAGCCCCGGACTAGCGGGAGCCGGAGATACGCAGTATTTT. Its protein product is CASSPGLAGAGDTQYF. The rearrangement links TRBV7-3 to TRBJ2-3, with 13 bases lining up with TRBD2. The germline CDR1 and CDR2 sequences are SGHTA and FQGTGA. J was trimmed by 5 bases and V by 5 bases; bases with no gene match: 7. This CDR3 has 16 residues.

The chain employs TRBV7-9 and TRBJ2-6; 10 positions agree with TRBD1. This CDR3 spans 17 amino acids. Germline CDR1 is SEHNR and CDR2 is FQNEAQ (reference sequence). V gave up 5 bases and J gave up 2 bases; unmatched junction bases: 6. Here the CDR3 DNA reads TGTGCCAGCAGCCCCGACAGGGGGCTCACTGGGGCCAACGTCCTGACTTTC. Translation: CASSPDRGLTGANVLTF.

In its sample, this clone was seen a few times. This chain uses TRBV7-8 with TRBJ2-1; TRBD2 aligns across 9 bases. With 6 bases clipped from V and 1 base from J, the junction kept 4 bases outside the gene matches. Germline CDR1 is SGHVS and CDR2 is FQNEAQ. CDR3 length: 15 residues. The CDR3 nucleotides are TGTGCCAGCAGGCCTAGCGGGGTATCCTACAATGAGCAGTTCTTC. This translates into CASRPSGVSYNEQFF.

The chain is built from TRBV5-5 and TRBJ2-3; D not certain. This CDR3 has 14 amino acids. The ends were cut back, 0 bases at V and 6 bases at J, with 11 bases in the middle. CDR1 is SGHKS and CDR2 is YYEKEE in the germline V gene (reference sequence). CDR3: CASSLVAVRDTQYF. The DNA for the CDR3 is TGTGCCAGCAGCTTGGTGGCGGTGAGGGATACGCAGTATTTT.

The chain uses TRBV27 and TRBJ1-5, with TRBD1 matching 8 bases. Germline V gene data show CDR1 as MNHEY and CDR2 as SMNVEV (reference sequence). The ends lost 5 bases at V and 4 bases at J; junction bases unmatched: 13. CDR3 size: 17 residues. The CDR3 region is CASSPRSDRVNNQPQHF. The CDR3 nucleotides read TGTGCCAGCAGTCCAAGGTCGGACAGGGTAAATAATCAGCCCCAGCATTTT.

V and J are TRBV7-9 and TRBJ1-2; D remains ambiguous. V was shortened by 1 base and J by 4 bases, with 16 bases between the two germline ends. The CDR3 has 16 amino acids. The germline V gene has CDR1 SEHNR and CDR2 FQNEAQ (reference sequence). Here the CDR3 reads CASSLGQNLNLYGYTF. CDR3 nucleotides: TGTGCCAGCAGCTTAGGGCAGAACCTTAACCTCTATGGCTACACCTTC.

The V and J genes are TRBV5-6 and TRBJ2-5, with 10 positions matching TRBD1. The CDR3 consists of 15 residues. Germline loops: CDR1 SGHDT, CDR2 YYEEEE. V lost 1 base, J lost 5 bases, and 5 bases stayed unmatched. The CDR3 DNA reads TGTGCCAGCAGCTTGAGGACAGGGGGTAGGGAGACCCAGTACTTC. Translating it yields CASSLRTGGRETQYF. The full variable domain, its missing parts supplied by reference TRBV5-6 and TRBJ2-5, is DAGVTQSPTHLIKTRGQQVTLRCSPKSGHDTVSWYQQALGQGPQFIFQYYEEEERQRGNFPDRFSGHQFPNYSSELNVNALLLGDSALYLCASSLRTGGRETQYFGPGTRLLVL.

The V gene is TRBV28, the J gene TRBJ2-7; D gene unclear. Deletions cut 5 bases from V and 7 bases from J, with 12 bases between. Germline V gene data show CDR1 as MDHEN and CDR2 as SYDVKM. This CDR3 comprises 12 residues. This chain's CDR3 is CASSRFLLEQYF. CDR3 nucleotide sequence: TGTGCCAGCAGTCGGTTCCTCTTGGAGCAGTACTTC.

V gene TRBV5-1 combines with J gene TRBJ1-1, with 8 bases fitting TRBD1. The J segment lost 0 bases and the V segment lost 6 bases, leaving 10 bases of the junction unmatched. The CDR3 sequence is 16 residues long. The germline gives CDR1 SGHRS, CDR2 YFSETQ. This CDR3 is CASNPQGAGVNTEAFF. CDR3 DNA: TGCGCCAGCAATCCCCAGGGGGCGGGGGTGAACACTGAAGCTTTCTTT.

J is TRBJ1-4 and V is TRBV2, with 8 bases lining up with TRBD1. This CDR3 has 15 amino acids. J lost 13 bases, V lost 8 bases, and 18 bases had no gene match. The germline V gene has CDR1 SNHLY and CDR2 FYNNEI. The CDR3 nucleotides read TGTGCCAGCGGACAAGACAGGGGCGCTTTTGGGGGACTGTTTTTT. Amino acid sequence: CASGQDRGAFGGLFF.

The rearrangement links TRBV2 to TRBJ2-3; TRBD2 might be the D (6 bases). This CDR3 region has 18 residues. V lost 2 bases and J 2 bases, leaving 20 bases between the germline ends. Germline lookup yields CDR1 SNHLY and CDR2 FYNNEI. CDR3 DNA sequence: TGTGCCAGCAGTGAAAGGCTTCTTGGGGACTTCACCACAGATACGCAGTATTTT. Translating gives CASSERLLGDFTTDTQYF.

The genes are TRBV19 and TRBJ1-1; D unclear. CDR3 length: 14 residues. The V end lost 3 bases, the J end lost 1 base, and 9 bases lay between the germline ends. The V gene's germline CDR1 is LNHDA and CDR2 SQIVND (reference sequence). CDR3 protein: CASSIEGTNTEAFF. The DNA of the CDR3 is TGTGCCAGTAGTATCGAGGGTACGAACACTGAAGCTTTCTTT.

The rearrangement links TRBV6-5 to TRBJ2-7, with TRBD2 identical over 10 bases. With V trimmed by 5 bases and J by 6 bases, 10 bases remained unmatched. CDR1 and CDR2 (germline): MNHEY, SVGAGI. CDR3 length: 15 residues. Written as DNA, the CDR3 is TGTGCCAGCAGTCCCGGACTAGCGGCCCTTTTCGAGCAGTACTTC. Its translation is CASSPGLAALFEQYF.

V gene TRBV7-9 combines with J gene TRBJ2-7; 7 bases are a match to TRBD1. The CDR3 totals 12 residues. J gave up 5 bases and V 3 bases, and 1 base lay outside the gene matches. In germline, CDR1 is SEHNR, CDR2 FQNEAQ (reference sequence). CDR3 DNA sequence: TGTGCCAGCAGCTTTACAGGGGACGAGCAGTACTTC. Its translation is CASSFTGDEQYF. Full variable domain (missing parts from reference TRBV7-9 and TRBJ2-7): DTGVSQNPRHKITKRGQNVTFRCDPISEHNRLYWYRQTLGQGPEFLTYFQNEAQLEKSRLLSDRFSAERPKGSFSTLEIQRTEQGDSAMYLCASSFTGDEQYFGPGTRLTVT.

This clone showed up just once. The chain uses TRBV10-3 and TRBJ2-1; a weak D match, TRBD2 (6 bases). The CDR3 length is 14 residues. Germline V gene sequence: CDR1 ENHRY, CDR2 SYGVKD. The V gene lost 5 bases and the J gene lost 0 bases, with 8 bases spanning the gap. The CDR3 DNA sequence: TGTGCCATCAGTTCCGGGAGCTCCTACAATGAGCAGTTCTTC. It encodes CAISSGSSYNEQFF.

The genes are TRBV6-1 and TRBJ2-3, with 9 bases matching TRBD2. Germline CDR1 MNHNS, CDR2 SASEGT. The CDR3 loop spans 16 amino acids. Trimming removed 3 bases from V and 0 bases from J; junction bases left unmatched: 4. CDR3 sequence reads: CASSESSGTSTDTQYF. The CDR3 DNA reads as TGTGCCAGCAGTGAGTCTAGCGGGACAAGCACAGATACGCAGTATTTT.

This CDR3 reads CASSTWDRAYEQYF. For the CDR3, the DNA is TGCGCCAGCAGCACCTGGGACAGGGCCTACGAGCAGTACTTC. V usage is TRBV5-1 and J usage is TRBJ2-7; 9 nucleotides align to TRBD1. J was trimmed by 2 bases and V by 4 bases; bases with no gene match: 4. Germline V gene sequence: CDR1 SGHRS, CDR2 YFSETQ. The CDR3 totals 14 residues. The variable domain in full, with the rest retrieved from reference TRBV5-1 and TRBJ2-7, is KAGVTQTPRYLIKTRGQQVTLSCSPISGHRSVSWYQQTPGQGLQFLFEYFSETQRNKGNFPGRFSGRQFSNSRSEMNVSTLELGDSALYLCASSTWDRAYEQYFGPGTRLTVT.

This clone was detected a few times. This chain uses TRBV6-5 with TRBJ2-2; possible D gene TRBD2, 6 bases. V lost 6 bases, J lost 4 bases, and 12 bases lay in between. The CDR3 consists of 14 residues. Germline loops: CDR1 MNHEY, CDR2 SVGAGI. The CDR3 region has the DNA TGTGCCAGCAGACTAAGCGGGCGCACCGGGGAGCTGTTTTTT. It translates to CASRLSGRTGELFF.

The J gene is TRBJ2-7, the V gene TRBV27; TRBD1 matches 8 bases. V shed 10 bases and J 0 bases; nucleotides not matched to a gene: 8. CDR1 is MNHEY and CDR2 is SMNVEV in the germline V gene (reference sequence). This CDR3 contains 14 residues. The CDR3: CATRTGTSSYEQYF. DNA for the CDR3: TGTGCCACCCGGACAGGGACCAGCTCCTACGAGCAGTACTTC.